Listed here are 8 T cell receptor beta chains from one sample, sequenced in a study of blood T cell repertoires in COVID-19. Produced via immunoSEQ multiplex PCR; TCRdb's table is partial and in-frame only. This sample has roughly 200,000 clones, with approximately 80% found just once. Sample: peripheral blood. The receptors shown here come from a human donor in a cohort sampled during active COVID-19.

The chain's CDR3 is CASREFEAGELFF. CDR3 coding DNA: TGCGCCAGTCGCGAATTTGAGGCCGGGGAGCTGTTTTTT. The chain employs TRBV10-2 and TRBJ2-2; D gene unclear. Germline V gene data show CDR1 as WSHSY and CDR2 as SAAADI. The CDR3 runs to 13 residues. The V and J ends lost 9 bases and 6 bases respectively, with 14 bases between them.

The chain uses TRBV27 and TRBJ2-7; 7 bases are a match to TRBD1. The CDR3 has 14 amino acids. In germline, CDR1 is MNHEY, CDR2 SMNVEV (reference sequence). With V trimmed by 6 bases and J by 3 bases, 8 bases remained unmatched. The CDR3: CASRETGRSYEQYF. The CDR3 DNA reads as TGTGCCAGCAGGGAGACAGGGCGGAGCTACGAGCAGTACTTC.

The chain combines TRBV2 with TRBJ2-3; the match to TRBD2 covers 11 bases. In germline, CDR1 is SNHLY, CDR2 FYNNEI. Trimming at V came to 7 bases and at J to 2 bases, leaving 5 bases not matched to a gene. The CDR3 length is 15 residues. The CDR3 sequence is CASNLAGGLTDTQYF. CDR3 coding DNA: TGTGCCAGCAACCTAGCGGGAGGCCTCACAGATACGCAGTATTTT.

This clone has more than one count but fewer than ten. The DNA for the CDR3 is TGTGCCAGCAGCCTGACTAGCGGGCCCTACGAGCAGTACTTC. As protein: CASSLTSGPYEQYF. V and J are TRBV6-2 or TRBV6-3 and TRBJ2-7; 10 positions agree with TRBD2. The CDR3 loop spans 14 amino acids. Losses at the gene ends were 6 bases for V and 2 bases for J; bases not matched to a gene: 4. Germline lookup yields CDR1 MNHEY and CDR2 SVGEGT.

V is TRBV12-3 or TRBV12-4 and J is TRBJ1-1, with TRBD1 identical over 9 bases. The CDR3 is 13 residues long. J gave up 6 bases and V 6 bases, and 5 bases lay outside the gene matches. CDR3 coding DNA: TGTGCCAGCAGAGGGGACAGGGTGTCTGAAGCTTTCTTT. Translating it yields CASRGDRVSEAFF.

Turning to this clone: The sample contains more than one DNA sequence encoding this CDR3. This sequence joins TRBV18 and TRBJ1-2; D is unclear. The V and J ends lost 3 bases and 0 bases respectively, with 5 bases between them. The CDR3 length is 13 residues. CDR1 and CDR2 from the germline V gene are KGHSH and LQKENI. Here the CDR3 DNA reads TGTGCCAGCTCACCCCCCGCTAACTATGGCTACACCTTC. Its translation: CASSPPANYGYTF.

The rearrangement joins TRBV29-1 to TRBJ1-3; 7 bases line up with TRBD1. The CDR3 covers 12 residues. V was clipped by 7 bases and J by 4 bases; unmatched bases: 4. CDR1 SQVTM and CDR2 ANQGSEA come from the germline V gene. CDR3 sequence reads: CSGVQGGNTIYF. The DNA for the CDR3 is TGCAGCGGGGTACAGGGGGGAAACACCATATATTTT.

This chain links TRBV3-1 (or the pseudogene TRBV3-2) with TRBJ2-4, with 8 bases that match TRBD1. In germline, CDR1 is LGHDT, CDR2 YNNKEL (reference sequence). V lost 0 bases and J lost 0; bases outside the gene matches: 1. This CDR3 contains 16 residues. Written as DNA, the CDR3 is TGTGCCAGCAGCCAAGACAGGGGGCTAGCCAAAAACATTCAGTACTTC. Encoded protein: CASSQDRGLAKNIQYF.